The present entry profiles one TCR beta chain with its context. The specificity of this receptor is unknown. One base away there is no much larger clone; base qualities are not given. The sample originates from a study of cytomegalovirus exposure and HLA in healthy donors (dated by TCRdb to 2017 to 2019). General notes on the study: An earlier analysis of some 500 of the donors reported roughly 300 Gb of sequence data and 117 million unique TCR beta sequences from some 180 million T cells. Besides the first cohort of some 670 subjects, a separate validation cohort made up of roughly 130 different subjects was used. Of the roughly 400 genotyped donors, 81% were placed in the genetic ancestry cluster associated with self-reported Caucasian donors. Around 330 gigabases of sequencing data and around 80 million unique TCR sequences made up an early release that covered about 640 HLA-typed donors. The study used immunosequencing to profile the T cell repertoires of 666 subjects and linked those repertoires to cytomegalovirus serostatus. Among 398 genotyped donors of the cohort, an average of 235,054 unique TCR beta nucleotide sequences were sequenced per donor, 15% to 20% of them non-productive. To decide whether each TCR beta V gene segment behaved as functional or pseudogenic, an earlier analysis of approximately 590 of the donors relied on high-throughput TCR beta sequencing. Class I and class II HLA loci were covered by the typing at four-digit resolution. Donor age, sex, ethnicity and CMV serostatus were compiled alongside the repertoire data. Typing coverage varied by locus: about 629-640 donors for A, B, C, DRB1 and DQB1; under 550 for DQA1; around 610 for DPA1; 450 to 480 for DPB1. The study was designed to test whether signatures of past pathogen exposure could be identified by cataloging public T cell receptors. Every repertoire in the discovery cohort had been generated on one and the same sequencing platform. To predict cytomegalovirus infection status, the study brought together high-throughput TCR immunosequencing, statistical association of individual TCRs with disease status, and machine learning. The later analysis used no new phenotypic data to find candidate immune exposures, relying instead on TCR beta sequences and their occurrence across donors. To study patterns of TCR occurrence, a later analysis re-analyzed previously published TCR beta repertoires from 550 to 800 donors and added high-resolution HLA genotyping. Five DR-DQ haplotypes were treated as single units for association and clustering because of strong linkage in the cohort. Genome-wide SNP genotypes for about three fifths of the roughly 670 donors were used in a later genetic analysis, which treated that subset as a discovery cohort. The study at large found these results: In a later analysis, several top co-occurrence clusters were reported to appear linked to parvovirus B19, influenza, CMV and Epstein-Barr virus. Because the 87-base-pair reads could not distinguish some IMGT-functional V segments, including TRBV6-2 and TRBV6-3, those segments were excluded. When HLA alleles, especially DR and DQ, strongly co-occurred, attributing TCR associations to individual alleles was difficult. A total of some 180 TCR beta chains were listed by the study as associated with cytomegalovirus. Because counts were too low, some 17 rarely observed V segments, including chromosome 9 orphons, were left out of the earlier analysis of roughly 600 of the donors. While some public TCRs were present in many individuals, most TCR sequences turned up only very rarely across donors. A further reported finding was that TCR beta sequences accurately predicted the HLA-A and HLA-B alleles for most subjects in the first cohort. The presence/absence analyses assumed that sequencing depth was roughly uniform across donors, and that assumption may not be true. For the cohort, immune exposure information was limited to CMV serostatus. According to the authors, the approach could potentially be generalized to other disease states and immunological phenotypes. Because some donors lacked HLA typing at each locus, the association tests relied only on the typed subset. In a later analysis, the rate of TCR association differed among HLA loci, with DRB1 alleles having the most associated TCRs and HLA-C alleles having the fewest. According to a later analysis, most CMV-associated TCR beta chains appeared to be HLA-restricted, and the HLA associations seemed to be driven largely by CMV exposure. A group of highly shared sequence variants was considered likely to be a technical artifact of the sequencing pipeline. A few of the identified cytomegalovirus-associated TCR beta chains were confirmed in vitro to be specific for cytomegalovirus antigens. A later analysis associated 15,000 to 20,000 TCR beta sequences with specific HLA alleles at a false discovery rate of 0.05. The classifier was reported to diagnose cytomegalovirus status with high specificity and sensitivity in both the original cohort and the validation cohort. This cohort had only TCR beta chains sequenced, and the lack of alpha or paired-chain data limited which features could be detected. Correlated functional status among segregating V segments might be attributable to linkage disequilibrium, but an unknown experimental factor could not be ruled out. A later analysis found that HLA-associated TCR beta chains were more clonally expanded and had lower generation probabilities than equally common non-associated chains. According to a later genetic analysis, donors in an Asian-associated ancestry cluster had fewer N-insertions in productive TCRs than the approximately 710-donor mean. In a later genetic analysis, a missense DCLRE1C variant was associated with V-gene and J-gene trimming of TCR beta chains, and the association was replicated in an independent cohort. In an earlier analysis of about 550 of the donors, most TCR beta V segments were observed in productive rearrangements about 90% or about 30% of the time, broadly matching IMGT annotations.

Libraries were built with the immunoSEQ multiplex PCR assay. A mixture of 60 forward primers for TCR Vbeta segments and 13 reverse primers for TCR Jbeta segments was used in the multiplex PCR. Amplification of the CDR3 region of rearranged TCR beta genes was performed with a multiplex PCR assay on genomic DNA. The amplified TCR beta libraries were sequenced on the Illumina HiSeq System as 87-base-pair reads. Per the authors' processing: A later analysis tallied roughly 76 million unique TCR beta chains across the roughly 610 repertoires, and some 12 million of those chains were shared by two or more donors. Raw reads were error-corrected and collapsed into unique sequences with a nearest-neighbor algorithm that merged closely related sequences to remove PCR and sequencing errors. To assign V, D and J gene segments, CDR3 sequences were aligned to IMGT reference sequences. Each retained sequence needed at least a six-nucleotide match to both a V gene segment and a J gene segment. Rearrangements were classified as productive when the CDR3 lacked stop codons and remained in frame with V and J, and all other rearrangements were classified as non-productive. Following IMGT convention, CDR3 was defined as the stretch from the second conserved V-encoded cysteine up to the conserved J-encoded phenylalanine. Sequences without an unambiguous match to a single V gene segment were excluded from the earlier analysis of 450 to 650 of the donors. In an earlier analysis of 587 of the donors, V segments were called functional above 56.7% productive rearrangements and were called segregating when the between-donor standard deviation exceeded 5%. To diagnose cytomegalovirus status from the catalog of TCR beta chain sequences, a statistical classification framework was built. In a later analysis, V and J genes were assigned by comparing TCR nucleotide sequences against IMGT/GENE-DB human TR gene sequences. The TCRdist pipeline was used in a later analysis to assign CDR3 sequences and most-parsimonious VDJ recombination scenarios. In a later analysis, each TCR beta chain was defined by its CDR3 amino acid sequence together with its V-gene family, and reads without a unique V-gene family were excluded. To address suspected cross-contamination and a sequencing artifact, a later analysis removed 592 highly shared, low-generation-probability nucleotide sequences. In a later analysis, a clonal expansion index was calculated for each public chain from normalized within-repertoire ranks of inferred template counts. A later analysis computed generation probabilities with a VDJ recombination model fitted to out-of-frame rearrangements, and checked the results against IGoR. A later analysis scored TCR-TCR, TCR-HLA and TCR-CMV co-occurrence with hypergeometric tests, applying a repertoire-size bias correction to TCR pairs. False discovery rates were estimated in a later analysis by permuting HLA or CMV assignments 20 times. In a later analysis, co-occurring TCRs were grouped with DBSCAN, and TCRdist sequence similarity was added when clustering was performed within HLA-allele-positive subsets. Co-occurrence clustering excluded repertoires with fewer than 30,000 or more than 120,000 public chains, plus five with anomalous nucleotide sharing. TCRdb carries this immuneACCESS record with in-frame sequences only. Its versions omit some clonotypes, under half of them owing to an unresolved V gene in the studies checked, with the rest unexplained. V, J and clone size reflect that table, while D and trimming were determined from the DNA. The sample has under 150,000 clones on record, around 63% of them singletons. 9% to 10% of the sample goes to the ten largest clones.

The cohort consisted of 670 or so healthy bone marrow donors. At the time of sampling, all cohort members were nominally healthy, though unrecorded immune exposures were likely present. The donor tested CMV seropositive, placing the donor among the approximately 290 seropositive members of the cohort. Every donor gave a peripheral blood sample, and the peripheral blood mononuclear cells from that sample were used for TCR beta sequencing. The Qiagen DNeasy Blood Extraction Kit was used to extract genomic DNA from the blood cell samples. The CDR3 holds 13 amino acids from the cysteine to the phenylalanine. Only the CDR3 DNA stays, 39 bases, in frame from base 1. Trimmed from V: 3 bases; trimmed from J: 4 bases; junction bases lacking a gene match: 2. CDR1 and CDR2 are read off the germline V gene (reference sequence) as SEHNR and FQNEAQ.

The sequence came from a man aged 40-50 years in good health and CMV-seropositive. Recombination linked TRBV7-9 to TRBJ1-1; TRBD1 fits 7 bases in the junction. The specimen sequenced was PBMCs. CDR3 reads: CASSFRTGTEAFF. The nucleotide sequence is given as TGTGCCAGCAGCTTTAGGACAGGCACTGAAGCTTTCTTT.